Below, 30 T cell receptor beta chains from the same sample are listed, as sequenced in a study of T cell changes during pregnancy in multiple sclerosis. Assay: immunoSEQ multiplex PCR; the TCRdb copy retains only in-frame clones and omits some. Of just over 30,000 clones in the sample, 80% to 90% were seen once. The sample in question was CD8+ T cells from peripheral blood mononuclear cells, obtained in the first trimester of pregnancy. These TCRs come from a female donor with multiple sclerosis, enrolled in a pregnancy study.

J is TRBJ1-1 and V is TRBV28; a possible D gene is TRBD1 (5 bases). V dropped 2 bases and J dropped 8 bases, with 9 bases sitting between them. CDR1 and CDR2 from the germline V gene are MDHEN and SYDVKM. The CDR3 extends over 12 amino acids. The CDR3 DNA reads TGTGCCAGCAGTTTAAAGCAGGGCGAAGCTTTCTTT. Translating it yields CASSLKQGEAFF.

V is TRBV4-3 and J is TRBJ2-5; D uncertain. Trimming left V 0 bases short and J 3 bases short, with 8 bases between. The germline gives CDR1 LGHNA, CDR2 YSLEER. CDR3 size: 14 residues. The chain's CDR3 is CASSQEVGEETQYF. As DNA, the CDR3 is TGCGCCAGCAGCCAAGAGGTGGGCGAAGAGACCCAGTACTTC.

The J gene is TRBJ2-7, the V gene TRBV9; 11 bases map to TRBD2. The CDR3 spans 15 residues. V trimming: 5 bases; J trimming: 4 bases; junction bases outside the gene matches: 8. Per germline, CDR1 SGDLS and CDR2 YYNGEE. In DNA form, the CDR3 reads TGTGCCAGCAGTGAGGCTAGCGGGGGGTCTTACGAGCAGTACTTC. It is translated as CASSEASGGSYEQYF.

The chain joins TRBV28 to TRBJ1-3; D is perhaps TRBD1 (5 bases). The germline gives CDR1 MDHEN, CDR2 SYDVKM. V shed 3 bases and J shed 0 bases, with 12 bases lying between them. This CDR3 spans 16 amino acids. Here the CDR3 reads CASSFSLDTSGNTIYF. Written as DNA, the CDR3 is TGTGCCAGCAGTTTTAGCTTGGACACCTCTGGAAACACCATATATTTT.

By share of the sample, this clone is medium-sized. V is TRBV4-1 and J is TRBJ1-2, with D perhaps matching TRBD1 (6 bases). The CDR3 length is 17 residues. The V and J ends lost 3 bases and 2 bases respectively, with 19 bases between them. Per the germline V gene, CDR1 is MGHRA and CDR2 is YSYEKL. The CDR3 nucleotides read TGCGCCAGCAGCCACGAACCCGGGACATCTATCAACTATGGCTACACCTTC. It encodes CASSHEPGTSINYGYTF.

The chain carries TRBV6-5 and TRBJ2-2, with a tentative D call TRBD2 (6 bases). The CDR3 is 16 residues long. The germline V gene encodes CDR1 MNHEY and CDR2 SVGAGI. The germline V and J ends were trimmed by 1 base and 3 bases, with 12 bases remaining between them. CDR3 bases: TGTGCCAGCAGTTACTTCTCAGGGAGGTACACCGGGGAGCTGTTTTTT. Its protein product is CASSYFSGRYTGELFF.

CDR3 nucleotides: TGTGCCAGCAGCTCCCCCCGCGGCGCCAACGTCCTGACTTTC. Translation gives CASSSPRGANVLTF. The chain recombines TRBV7-8 with TRBJ2-6; D is ambiguous. Germline assignment: CDR1 SGHVS and CDR2 FQNEAQ. This CDR3 region has 14 residues. Trimming took off 4 bases at V and 7 bases at J, with 11 bases between the two ends.

The count of this clone is one. The chain employs TRBV15 and TRBJ2-2, with D perhaps TRBD1 (6 bases). V gave up 5 bases and J gave up 0 bases, with 7 bases separating them. CDR1 LNHNV and CDR2 YYDKDF come from the germline V gene (reference sequence). This CDR3 is 14 amino acids long. CDR3 residues: CATSGTPNTGELFF. CDR3 DNA: TGTGCCACCAGCGGGACACCGAACACCGGGGAGCTGTTTTTT.

The J gene is TRBJ1-4, the V gene TRBV2, with a tentative D call TRBD1 (5 bases). Trimming shortened V by 3 bases and J by 8 bases, and 22 bases separated the two germline ends. The V gene's germline CDR1 is SNHLY and CDR2 FYNNEI. This CDR3 spans 17 amino acids. The CDR3 DNA reads as TGTGCCAGCAGTGATACCGGGGGTGGGGCAGTTGGCGAAAAACTGTTTTTT. Its protein is CASSDTGGGAVGEKLFF.

The rearrangement links TRBV28 to TRBJ2-5, with 10 bases matching TRBD2. V trimming: 8 bases; J trimming: 5 bases; junction bases outside the gene matches: 5. The CDR3 loop spans 13 amino acids. Germline V gene data show CDR1 as MDHEN and CDR2 as SYDVKM. For the CDR3, the DNA is TGTGCCAGCCACCTAGCGGGAGACGAGACCCAGTACTTC. Residues: CASHLAGDETQYF.

V is TRBV9 and J is TRBJ2-2; the D gene is possibly TRBD1 (6 bases). This CDR3 is 14 amino acids long. Germline CDR1 and CDR2: SGDLS and YYNGEE. V lost 2 bases and J 6 bases, leaving 11 bases between the germline ends. The CDR3 spells CASSVLEGAGELFF. CDR3 in DNA: TGTGCCAGCAGCGTCCTCGAGGGGGCCGGGGAGCTGTTTTTT.

V usage is TRBV5-1 and J usage is TRBJ2-7; D is undetermined. CDR3 length: 14 amino acids. Germline V gives CDR1 SGHRS, CDR2 YFSETQ. The V and J ends lost 0 bases and 5 bases respectively, with 12 bases between them. DNA for the CDR3: TGCGCCAGCAGCTTGGTGGCCCCCCCAGACGAGCAGTACTTC. Translating it yields CASSLVAPPDEQYF.

V and J are TRBV7-9 and TRBJ2-7; 9 nucleotides line up with TRBD1. This CDR3 has 15 amino acids. J was trimmed by 6 bases and V by 1 base; bases with no gene match: 7. Germline V CDR1 and CDR2: SEHNR, FQNEAQ (reference sequence). CDR3 sequence (DNA): TGTGCCAGCAGCTTAGGCGGACAGGGGCTCCCCGAGCAGTACTTC. This encodes CASSLGGQGLPEQYF.

V gene TRBV28 combines with J gene TRBJ1-5; TRBD1 matches at 10 bases. The CDR3 is 16 amino acids. The germline V gene encodes CDR1 MDHEN and CDR2 SYDVKM. The J segment lost 5 bases and the V segment lost 4 bases, leaving 8 bases of the junction unmatched. DNA for the CDR3: TGTGCCAGCAGTTCGCCCCGGGACAGGGGATATCAGCCCCAGCATTTT. Translated: CASSSPRDRGYQPQHF.

V is TRBV19 and J is TRBJ1-1; a weak D match, TRBD1 (5 bases). The V gene's germline CDR1 is LNHDA and CDR2 SQIVND (reference sequence). CDR3 size: 16 residues. Trimming left V 5 bases short and J 4 bases short, with 20 bases between. The DNA of the CDR3 is TGTGCCAGTAGTCCCCTTCAACACGGGAGGGGCACTGAAGCTTTCTTT. Translation gives CASSPLQHGRGTEAFF.

The J gene is TRBJ1-2, the V gene TRBV7-3; 12 positions match TRBD1. CDR1 is SGHTA, CDR2 FQGTGA, per germline. Trimming cost V 2 bases and J 6 bases; bases outside gene matches: 7. The CDR3 has 16 residues. This CDR3 is CASSLGTGGLMDGYTF. The CDR3 region has the DNA TGTGCCAGCAGCTTAGGGACAGGGGGCCTAATGGATGGCTACACCTTC.

The V and J genes are TRBV21-1 and TRBJ2-7; the table gives TRBD1 as D, unverified against the DNA. TRBV21-1 is reported as a pseudogene. This CDR3 contains 16 residues. CDR3 sequence: CASSNIGWAPTYEQYF. The CDR3 DNA reads TGTGCCAGCAGCAATATTGGGTGGGCCCCAACCTACGAGCAGTACTTC.

The chain combines TRBV19 with TRBJ1-3; 7 bases line up with TRBD1. Trimming took 5 bases from V and 0 from J; bases not matched to a gene: 4. The CDR3 runs 15 residues. CDR1 is LNHDA and CDR2 is SQIVND in the germline V gene (reference sequence). Here the CDR3 reads CASSDRVYSGNTIYF. As DNA, the CDR3 is TGTGCCAGTAGTGACAGGGTTTACTCTGGAAACACCATATATTTT. Supplemented by reference TRBV19 and TRBJ1-3, the full variable domain reads DGGITQSPKYLFRKEGQNVTLSCEQNLNHDAMYWYRQDPGQGLRLIYYSQIVNDFQKGDIAEGYSVSREKKESFPLTVTSAQKNPTAFYLCASSDRVYSGNTIYFGEGSWLTVV.

The chain couples TRBV4-1 to TRBJ2-5, with TRBD1 as a possible D gene (7 bases). The germline V gene has CDR1 MGHRA and CDR2 YSYEKL. The CDR3 is made up of 14 amino acids. V dropped 2 bases and J dropped 5 bases, with 12 bases sitting between them. The CDR3 nucleotides read TGCGCCAGCAGCCAAAAGCAGGGGGGTGAGACCCAGTACTTC. Amino acids: CASSQKQGGETQYF.

V is TRBV27 and J is TRBJ1-1, with D perhaps matching TRBD1 (5 bases). V was shortened by 3 bases and J by 8 bases, with 28 bases between the two germline ends. Germline lookup yields CDR1 MNHEY and CDR2 SMNVEV (reference sequence). CDR3 length: 18 amino acids. The CDR3 here is CASSFSSGQGIVAREAFF. The CDR3 DNA reads TGTGCCAGCAGTTTCTCCTCAGGCCAGGGAATCGTGGCCCGCGAAGCTTTCTTT.

This clone was observed once. The chain links TRBV7-3 to TRBJ2-1, with TRBD1 as a possible D gene (5 bases). Germline V gene data show CDR1 as SGHTA and CDR2 as FQGTGA. There are 16 residues in the CDR3. V was trimmed by 0 bases and J by 5 bases, leaving 14 bases between them. The CDR3 sequence is CASSLTSRGTDNEQFF. DNA for the CDR3: TGTGCCAGCAGCTTAACGTCTAGGGGCACCGACAATGAGCAGTTCTTC.

A single count supports this clone. The V gene is TRBV4-3, the J gene TRBJ1-4, with D unclear. V was pared by 1 base and J by 8 bases, with 14 bases between. The CDR3 sequence is 15 residues long. Germline CDR1 LGHNA, CDR2 YSLEER. DNA of the CDR3: TGCGCCAGCAGCCAAGCCGGGGAGGAGGGAGAAAAACTGTTTTTT. Protein sequence: CASSQAGEEGEKLFF.

The V call is TRBV7-3, the J call TRBJ2-2; D may be TRBD2 (5 bases). CDR1 SGHTA and CDR2 FQGTGA come from the germline V gene. This CDR3 is 14 amino acids long. The V and J ends lost 3 bases and 7 bases respectively, with 12 bases between them. The CDR3 coding sequence is TGTGCCAGCAGCTTGGGGAGCGTGAGCGGGGAGCTGTTTTTT. It specifies CASSLGSVSGELFF.

The rearrangement joins TRBV9 to TRBJ2-5; maybe TRBD1 (7 bases). Germline V lookup: CDR1 SGDLS, CDR2 YYNGEE. This CDR3 contains 18 residues. V was clipped by 3 bases and J by 3 bases, with 24 bases between them. The CDR3 spells CASSGGTEGELFEETQYF. As DNA, the CDR3 is TGTGCCAGCAGCGGCGGGACAGAAGGGGAGCTATTTGAAGAGACCCAGTACTTC.

For the CDR3, the DNA is TGTGCCAGCAGCTTGGGGCGGGGGGCGCCCTACGAGCAGTACTTC. Translated, it gives CASSLGRGAPYEQYF. V usage is TRBV5-4 and J usage is TRBJ2-7; 8 positions match TRBD2. The germline CDR1 and CDR2 sequences are SGHNT and YYREEE (reference sequence). With 0 bases clipped from V and 2 bases from J, the junction kept 4 bases outside the gene matches. CDR3 length: 15 residues.

This sequence joins TRBV18 and TRBJ2-7, with 7 bases identical to TRBD2. With 2 bases clipped from V and 3 bases from J, the junction kept 4 bases outside the gene matches. In germline, CDR1 is KGHSH, CDR2 LQKENI. This CDR3 has 14 residues. The DNA for the CDR3 is TGTGCCAGCTCACCAAAATGGGGGGGCTACGAGCAGTACTTC. It yields the protein CASSPKWGGYEQYF.

V gene TRBV19 combines with J gene TRBJ2-2, with 8 bases aligning to TRBD2. The CDR3 totals 14 residues. In germline, CDR1 is LNHDA, CDR2 SQIVND (reference sequence). The trim removed 2 bases at V and 6 bases at J, leaving 2 bases unmatched. CDR3 DNA sequence: TGTGCCAGTAGTATAATAGCGGGGTCCGGGGAGCTGTTTTTT. It encodes CASSIIAGSGELFF. Combining the CDR3 with reference TRBV19 and TRBJ2-2 gives the whole variable domain DGGITQSPKYLFRKEGQNVTLSCEQNLNHDAMYWYRQDPGQGLRLIYYSQIVNDFQKGDIAEGYSVSREKKESFPLTVTSAQKNPTAFYLCASSIIAGSGELFFGEGSRLTVL.

CDR3 protein: CASTRVTGASTEQYF. CDR3 DNA sequence: TGTGCCAGCACCCGGGTAACAGGGGCCTCAACCGAGCAGTACTTC. The chain links TRBV7-9 to TRBJ2-7, with 7 nucleotides matching TRBD1. The V segment lost 7 bases and the J segment 6 bases; nucleotides outside the gene matches: 15. The CDR3 consists of 15 residues. CDR1 and CDR2 from the germline V gene are SEHNR and FQNEAQ (reference sequence).

This chain joins TRBV19 and TRBJ1-4, with 9 nucleotides matching TRBD1. In germline, CDR1 is LNHDA, CDR2 SQIVND (reference sequence). The CDR3 runs to 16 residues. The V segment lost 4 bases and the J segment 8 bases; nucleotides outside the gene matches: 11. The CDR3 here is CASSTRAGTGNEKLFF. CDR3 DNA: TGTGCCAGTAGTACCCGAGCCGGGACAGGGAACGAAAAACTGTTTTTT. Based on the CDR3 plus reference TRBV19 and TRBJ1-4, the full variable domain is DGGITQSPKYLFRKEGQNVTLSCEQNLNHDAMYWYRQDPGQGLRLIYYSQIVNDFQKGDIAEGYSVSREKKESFPLTVTSAQKNPTAFYLCASSTRAGTGNEKLFFGSGTQLSVL.

The V and J genes are TRBV7-8 and TRBJ1-5; D not certain. CDR3 length: 14 residues. Germline lookup yields CDR1 SGHVS and CDR2 FQNEAQ. V was trimmed by 3 bases and J by 0 bases, leaving 6 bases between them. The CDR3 here is CASSFSNSNQPQHF. CDR3 bases: TGTGCCAGCAGCTTCAGTAATAGCAATCAGCCCCAGCATTTT.